This T cell receptor (beta chain) came from a study of T cells in Graves' hyperthyroidism and ophthalmopathy. The germline CDR1 and CDR2 sequences are SGHVS and FQNEAQ. Trimming took 5 bases from V and 0 from J, leaving 11 bases between them. The CDR3 is 15 residues long. Exclusion followed for patients with uncontrolled infection, other autoimmune disease, pregnancy or lactation. Amplified TCR beta CDR3 regions came from RNA transcripts. Primed by the HTBI set, a first-round RT-PCR was run on the TCR CDR3. TCRdb reanalysed the multiplex PCR reads using MiXCR and keeps one entry per CDR3 protein. Of over 400,000 distinct CDR3 sequences listed, about 20% are singletons.

J is TRBJ2-1 and V is TRBV7-8, with D possibly matching TRBD2 (5 bases). This receptor was taken from an older woman with Graves' ophthalmopathy. The specimen was blood. The CDR3 region has the DNA TGTGCCAGCAGCCGGGGTTCCAGCTCCTACAATGAGCAGTTCTTC. Translated: CASSRGSSSYNEQFF. The variable domain in full, with the rest retrieved from reference TRBV7-8 and TRBJ2-1, is GAGVSQSPRYKVAKRGQDVALRCDPISGHVSLFWYQQALGQGPEFLTYFQNEAQLDKSGLPSDRFFAERPEGSVSTLKIQRTQQEDSAVYLCASSRGSSSYNEQFFGPGTRLTVL.